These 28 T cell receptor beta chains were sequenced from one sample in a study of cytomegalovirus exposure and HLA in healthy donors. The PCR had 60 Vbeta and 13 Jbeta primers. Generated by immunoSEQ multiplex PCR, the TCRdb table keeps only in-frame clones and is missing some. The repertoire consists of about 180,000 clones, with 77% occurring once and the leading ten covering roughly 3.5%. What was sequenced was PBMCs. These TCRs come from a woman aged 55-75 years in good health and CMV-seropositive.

CDR3 residues: CASSSPRAGGYIGYEQYF. CDR3 bases: TGTGCCAGCAGCTCCCCAAGGGCAGGGGGCTATATTGGCTACGAGCAGTACTTC. The gene calls are TRBV11-3 and TRBJ2-7; 8 bases align to TRBD1. This CDR3 has 18 amino acids. V shed 4 bases, J shed 3 bases, and the junction held 17 bases outside the gene matches. Germline assignment: CDR1 SGHNT and CDR2 YENEEA.

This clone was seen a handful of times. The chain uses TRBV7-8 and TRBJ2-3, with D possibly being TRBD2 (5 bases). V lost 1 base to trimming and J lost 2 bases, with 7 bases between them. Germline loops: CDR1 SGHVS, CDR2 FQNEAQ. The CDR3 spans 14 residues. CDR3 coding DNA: TGTGCCAGCAGCTTAGGGGGAGCCACAGATACGCAGTATTTT. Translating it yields CASSLGGATDTQYF.

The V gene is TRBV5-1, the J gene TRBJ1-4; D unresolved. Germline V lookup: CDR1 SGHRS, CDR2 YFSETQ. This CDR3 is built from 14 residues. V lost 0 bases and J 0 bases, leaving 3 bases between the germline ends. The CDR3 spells CASSLAATNEKLFF. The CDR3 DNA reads TGCGCCAGCAGCTTGGCGGCAACTAATGAAAAACTGTTTTTT.

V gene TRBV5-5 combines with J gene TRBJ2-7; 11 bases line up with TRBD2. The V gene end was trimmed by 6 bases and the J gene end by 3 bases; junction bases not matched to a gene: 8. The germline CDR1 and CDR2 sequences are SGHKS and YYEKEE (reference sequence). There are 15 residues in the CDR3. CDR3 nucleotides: TGTGCCAGCACCACCCTAGCGGGAGGTATCTACGAGCAGTACTTC. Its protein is CASTTLAGGIYEQYF. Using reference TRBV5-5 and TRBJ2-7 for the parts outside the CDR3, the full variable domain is DAGVTQSPTHLIKTRGQQVTLRCSPISGHKSVSWYQQVLGQGPQFIFQYYEKEERGRGNFPDRFSARQFPNYSSELNVNALLLGDSALYLCASTTLAGGIYEQYFGPGTRLTVT.

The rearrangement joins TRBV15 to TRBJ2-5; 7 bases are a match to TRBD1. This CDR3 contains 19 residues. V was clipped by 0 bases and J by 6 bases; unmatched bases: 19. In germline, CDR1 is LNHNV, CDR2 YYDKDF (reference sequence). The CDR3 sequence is CATSRDEPSYRGPPKTQYF. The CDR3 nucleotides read TGTGCCACCAGCAGAGACGAACCGTCGTACAGGGGACCCCCCAAGACCCAGTACTTC.

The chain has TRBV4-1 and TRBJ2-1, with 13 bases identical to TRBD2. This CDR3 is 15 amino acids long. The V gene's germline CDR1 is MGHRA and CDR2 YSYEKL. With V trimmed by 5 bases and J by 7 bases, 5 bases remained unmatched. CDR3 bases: TGCGCCAGCAGCAACGGACTAGCGGGGGCAAATGAGCAGTTCTTC. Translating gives CASSNGLAGANEQFF.

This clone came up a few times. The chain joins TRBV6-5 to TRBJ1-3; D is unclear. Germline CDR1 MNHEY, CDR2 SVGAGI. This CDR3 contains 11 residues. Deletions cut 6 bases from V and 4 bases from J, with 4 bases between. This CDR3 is CASSQGNTIYF. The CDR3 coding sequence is TGTGCCAGCAGCCAGGGAAACACCATATATTTT.

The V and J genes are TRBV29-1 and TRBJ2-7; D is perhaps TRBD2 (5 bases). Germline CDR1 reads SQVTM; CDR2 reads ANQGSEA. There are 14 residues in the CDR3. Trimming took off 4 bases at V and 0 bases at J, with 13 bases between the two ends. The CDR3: CSVGGASSSYEQYF. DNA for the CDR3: TGCAGCGTTGGGGGAGCCTCGAGCTCCTACGAGCAGTACTTC.

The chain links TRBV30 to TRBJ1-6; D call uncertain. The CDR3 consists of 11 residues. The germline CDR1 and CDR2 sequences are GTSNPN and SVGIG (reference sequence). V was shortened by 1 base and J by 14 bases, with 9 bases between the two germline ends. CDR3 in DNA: TGTGCCTGGAGTGCAGGCCTGGCCCTCCACTTT. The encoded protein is CAWSAGLALHF.

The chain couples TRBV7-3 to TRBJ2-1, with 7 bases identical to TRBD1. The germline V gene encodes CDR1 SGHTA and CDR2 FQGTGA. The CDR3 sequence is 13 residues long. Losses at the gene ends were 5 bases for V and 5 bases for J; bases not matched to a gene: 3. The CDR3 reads CASSPGTDNEQFF. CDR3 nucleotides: TGTGCCAGCAGCCCTGGGACAGACAATGAGCAGTTCTTC.

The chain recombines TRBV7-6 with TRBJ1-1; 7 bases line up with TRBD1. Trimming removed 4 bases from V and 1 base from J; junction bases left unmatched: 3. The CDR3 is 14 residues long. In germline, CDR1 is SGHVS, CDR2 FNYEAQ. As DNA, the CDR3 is TGTGCCAGCAGCTCCAGGACAGGGAACACTGAAGCTTTCTTT. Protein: CASSSRTGNTEAFF.

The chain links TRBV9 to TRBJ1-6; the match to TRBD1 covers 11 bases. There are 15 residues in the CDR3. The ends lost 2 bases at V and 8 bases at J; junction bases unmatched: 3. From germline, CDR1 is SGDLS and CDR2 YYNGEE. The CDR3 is CASSVRGQGDSPLHF. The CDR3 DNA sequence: TGTGCCAGCAGCGTCCGGGGACAGGGGGATTCACCCCTCCACTTT.

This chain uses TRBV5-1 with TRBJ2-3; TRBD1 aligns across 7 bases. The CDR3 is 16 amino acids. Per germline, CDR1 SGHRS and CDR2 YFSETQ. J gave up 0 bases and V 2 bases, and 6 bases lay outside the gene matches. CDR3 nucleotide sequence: TGCGCCAGCAGCTTCCTTACAGGGGCTAGCACAGATACGCAGTATTTT. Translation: CASSFLTGASTDTQYF.

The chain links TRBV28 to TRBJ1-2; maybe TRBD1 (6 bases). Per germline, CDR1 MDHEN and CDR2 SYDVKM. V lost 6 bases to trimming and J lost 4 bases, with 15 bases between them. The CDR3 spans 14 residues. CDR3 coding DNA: TGTGCCAGCAGGACACAGGGAGGGGGCTATGGCTACACCTTC. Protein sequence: CASRTQGGGYGYTF.

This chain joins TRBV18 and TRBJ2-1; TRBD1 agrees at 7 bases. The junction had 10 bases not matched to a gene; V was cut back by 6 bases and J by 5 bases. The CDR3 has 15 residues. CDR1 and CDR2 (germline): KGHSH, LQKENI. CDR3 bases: TGTGCCAGCTCCCGGGACAGAACTCTTGACAATGAGCAGTTCTTC. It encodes CASSRDRTLDNEQFF.

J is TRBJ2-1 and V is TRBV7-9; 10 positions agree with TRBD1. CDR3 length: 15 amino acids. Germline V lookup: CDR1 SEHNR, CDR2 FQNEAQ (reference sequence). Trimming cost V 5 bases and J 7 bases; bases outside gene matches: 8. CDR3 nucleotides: TGTGCCAGCAGCCCCCGACAGGGGGCGGGGAATGAGCAGTTCTTC. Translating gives CASSPRQGAGNEQFF.

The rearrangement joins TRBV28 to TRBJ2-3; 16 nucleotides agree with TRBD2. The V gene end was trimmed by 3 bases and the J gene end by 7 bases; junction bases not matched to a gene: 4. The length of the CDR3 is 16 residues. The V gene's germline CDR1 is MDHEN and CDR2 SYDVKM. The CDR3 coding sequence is TGTGCCAGCAGTTTGGGGACTAGCGGGGGGGCATATACGCAGTATTTT. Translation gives CASSLGTSGGAYTQYF.

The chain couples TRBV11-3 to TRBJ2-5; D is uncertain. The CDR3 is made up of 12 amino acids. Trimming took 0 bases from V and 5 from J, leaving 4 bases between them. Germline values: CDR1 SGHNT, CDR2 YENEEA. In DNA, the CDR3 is TGTGCCAGCAGCTTAGACGAGGAGACCCAGTACTTC. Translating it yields CASSLDEETQYF. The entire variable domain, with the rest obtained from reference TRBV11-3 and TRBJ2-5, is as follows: EAGVVQSPRYKIIEKKQPVAFWCNPISGHNTLYWYLQNLGQGPELLIRYENEEAVDDSQLPKDRFSAERLKGVDSTLKIQPAELGDSAVYLCASSLDEETQYFGPGTRLLVL.

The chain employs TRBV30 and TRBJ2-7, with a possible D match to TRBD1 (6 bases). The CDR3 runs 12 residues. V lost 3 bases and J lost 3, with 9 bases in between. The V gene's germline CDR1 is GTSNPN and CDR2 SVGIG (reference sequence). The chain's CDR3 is CAWRQGNYEQYF. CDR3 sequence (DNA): TGTGCCTGGAGACAGGGAAACTACGAGCAGTACTTC.

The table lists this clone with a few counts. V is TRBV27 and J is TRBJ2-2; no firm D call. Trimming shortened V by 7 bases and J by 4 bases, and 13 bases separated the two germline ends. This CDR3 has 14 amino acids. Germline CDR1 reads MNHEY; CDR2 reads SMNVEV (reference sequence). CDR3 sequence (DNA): TGTGCCAGCATGCGTTTCGGTAGCACCGGGGAGCTGTTTTTT. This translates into CASMRFGSTGELFF.

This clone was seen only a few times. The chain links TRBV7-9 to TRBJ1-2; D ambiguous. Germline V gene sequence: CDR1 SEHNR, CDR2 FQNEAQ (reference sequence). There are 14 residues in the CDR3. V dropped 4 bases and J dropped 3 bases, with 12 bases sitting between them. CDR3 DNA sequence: TGTGCCAGCAGCTCCCGTAGGGAGTACTATGGCTACACCTTC. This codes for CASSSRREYYGYTF. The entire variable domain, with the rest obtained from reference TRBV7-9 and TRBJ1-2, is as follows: DTGVSQNPRHKITKRGQNVTFRCDPISEHNRLYWYRQTLGQGPEFLTYFQNEAQLEKSRLLSDRFSAERPKGSFSTLEIQRTEQGDSAMYLCASSSRREYYGYTFGSGTRLTVV.

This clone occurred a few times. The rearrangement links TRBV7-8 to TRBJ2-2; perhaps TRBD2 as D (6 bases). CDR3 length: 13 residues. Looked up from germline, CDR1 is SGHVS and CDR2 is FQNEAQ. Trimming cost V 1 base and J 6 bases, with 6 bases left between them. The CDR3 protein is CASSLGEAGELFF. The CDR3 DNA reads TGTGCCAGCAGCTTAGGGGAGGCCGGGGAGCTGTTTTTT.

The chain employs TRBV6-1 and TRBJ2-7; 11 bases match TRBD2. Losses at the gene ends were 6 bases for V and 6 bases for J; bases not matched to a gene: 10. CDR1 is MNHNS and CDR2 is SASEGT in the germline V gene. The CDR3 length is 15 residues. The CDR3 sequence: CASRPSGLAEREQYF. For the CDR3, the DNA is TGTGCCAGCAGGCCCTCGGGACTAGCGGAGCGCGAGCAGTACTTC.

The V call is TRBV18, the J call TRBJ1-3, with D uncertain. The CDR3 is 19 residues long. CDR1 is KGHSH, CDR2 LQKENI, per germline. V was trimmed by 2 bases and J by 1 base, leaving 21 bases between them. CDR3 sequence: CASSPLTASPLSSGNTIYF. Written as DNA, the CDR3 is TGTGCCAGCTCACCATTAACAGCAAGCCCCCTCTCTTCTGGAAACACCATATATTTT.

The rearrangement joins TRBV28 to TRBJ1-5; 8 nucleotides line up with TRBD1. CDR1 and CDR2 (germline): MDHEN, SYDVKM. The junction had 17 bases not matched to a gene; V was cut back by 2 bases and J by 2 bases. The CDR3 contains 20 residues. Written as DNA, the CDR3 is TGTGCCAGCAGTTTAATATATCGGGCAGGGGGCAGGTGGGGCAATCAGCCCCAGCATTTT. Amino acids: CASSLIYRAGGRWGNQPQHF.

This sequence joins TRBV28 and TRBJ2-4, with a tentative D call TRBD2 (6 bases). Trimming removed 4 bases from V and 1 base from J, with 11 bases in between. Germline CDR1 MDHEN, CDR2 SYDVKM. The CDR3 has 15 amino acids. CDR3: CASSWGERAKNIQYF. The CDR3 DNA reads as TGTGCCAGCAGTTGGGGGGAAAGGGCCAAAAACATTCAGTACTTC.

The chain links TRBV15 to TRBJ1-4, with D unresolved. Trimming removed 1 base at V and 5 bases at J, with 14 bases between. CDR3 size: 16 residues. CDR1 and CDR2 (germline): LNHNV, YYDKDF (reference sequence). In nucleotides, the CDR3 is TGTGCCACCAGCAGAGGATCCCGGGTCTTGAATGAAAAACTGTTTTTT. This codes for CATSRGSRVLNEKLFF.

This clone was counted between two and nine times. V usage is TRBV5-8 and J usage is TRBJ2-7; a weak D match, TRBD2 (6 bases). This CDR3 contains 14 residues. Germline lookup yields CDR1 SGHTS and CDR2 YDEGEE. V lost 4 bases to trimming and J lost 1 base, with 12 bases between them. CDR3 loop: CASSGRDLSYEQYF. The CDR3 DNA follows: TGTGCCAGCAGCGGGCGGGACTTGTCCTACGAGCAGTACTTC.